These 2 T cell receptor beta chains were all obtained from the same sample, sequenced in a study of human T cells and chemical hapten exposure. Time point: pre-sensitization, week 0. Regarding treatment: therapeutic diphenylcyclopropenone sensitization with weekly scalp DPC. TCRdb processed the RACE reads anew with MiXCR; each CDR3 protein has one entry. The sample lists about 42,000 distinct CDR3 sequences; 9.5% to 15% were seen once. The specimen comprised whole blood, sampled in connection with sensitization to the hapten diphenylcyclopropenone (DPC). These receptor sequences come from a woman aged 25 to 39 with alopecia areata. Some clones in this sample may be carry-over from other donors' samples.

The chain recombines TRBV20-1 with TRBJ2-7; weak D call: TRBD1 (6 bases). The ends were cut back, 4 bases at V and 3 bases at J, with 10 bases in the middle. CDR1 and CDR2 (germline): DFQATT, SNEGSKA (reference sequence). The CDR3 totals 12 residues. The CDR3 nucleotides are TGCAGTGCTACGGACAGTTACTACGAGCAGTACTTC. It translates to CSATDSYYEQYF.

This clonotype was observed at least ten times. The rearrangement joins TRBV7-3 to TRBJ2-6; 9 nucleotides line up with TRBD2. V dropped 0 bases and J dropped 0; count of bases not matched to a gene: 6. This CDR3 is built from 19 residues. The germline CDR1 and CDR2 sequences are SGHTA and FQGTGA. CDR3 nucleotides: TGTGCCAGCAGCTTAACCCCGGCTAGCGGGGTCTCTGGGGCCAACGTCCTGACTTTC. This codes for CASSLTPASGVSGANVLTF.